Below are 32 T cell receptor beta chains sequenced from a single sample in a study of graft-versus-host responses after intestinal transplantation. Clones were sequenced by immunoSEQ multiplex PCR, and TCRdb holds only the in-frame ones, with some missing. This table holds some 120,000 clones, approximately 90% found once. These TCRs' antigens remain unknown. The sample in question was unstimulated CD4+ T cells sorted from spleen or lymph node cells, obtained before intestinal transplant. These receptors all stem from a human donor who received an intestinal transplant.

This sequence joins TRBV6-6 and TRBJ2-1; TRBD2 might be the D (7 bases). V was pared by 6 bases and J by 9 bases, with 24 bases between. Looked up from germline, CDR1 is MNHNY and CDR2 is SVGAGI (reference sequence). This CDR3 contains 16 residues. The chain's CDR3 is CASRPRGGTSGVEQFF. The DNA of the CDR3 is TGTGCCAGCAGACCAAGGGGGGGGACGAGTGGGGTTGAGCAGTTCTTC.

The chain couples TRBV28 to TRBJ2-7; D call uncertain. Deletions cut 3 bases from V and 6 bases from J, with 21 bases between. In germline, CDR1 is MDHEN, CDR2 SYDVKM. This CDR3 region has 16 residues. The CDR3 DNA reads as TGTGCCAGCAGTTTTTCTTTCGATGCCAGACTTGGCGAGCAGTACTTC. Translating it yields CASSFSFDARLGEQYF.

The chain has TRBV5-4 and TRBJ2-1; 7 positions agree with TRBD1. V dropped 1 base and J dropped 6; count of bases not matched to a gene: 1. This CDR3 is 13 amino acids long. CDR1 and CDR2 (germline): SGHNT, YYREEE (reference sequence). CDR3 in amino acids: CASSLQGVNEQFF. In nucleotides, the CDR3 is TGTGCCAGCAGCTTGCAGGGGGTCAATGAGCAGTTCTTC.

The chain links TRBV5-5 to TRBJ2-7; D is perhaps TRBD1 (6 bases). Trimming left V 5 bases short and J 0 bases short, with 9 bases between. Germline V gene lookup returns CDR1 SGHKS and CDR2 YYEKEE (reference sequence). The CDR3 is made up of 13 amino acids. CDR3 bases: TGTGCCAGCAGACAGGGTTTCTCCTACGAGCAGTACTTC. Translating gives CASRQGFSYEQYF.

The V and J genes are TRBV5-1 and TRBJ2-1; 8 bases line up with TRBD1. Trimming removed 5 bases from V and 4 bases from J; junction bases left unmatched: 8. Germline V gene data show CDR1 as SGHRS and CDR2 as YFSETQ. The CDR3 spans 15 residues. The DNA of the CDR3 is TGCGCCAGCAGATACGACAGGGGAGGTTACAATGAGCAGTTCTTC. Its translation is CASRYDRGGYNEQFF.

This chain connects TRBV28 to TRBJ2-3; D may be TRBD1 (6 bases). Trimming pared 7 bases from V and 5 bases from J, leaving 13 bases between. Germline CDR1 and CDR2: MDHEN and SYDVKM. The length of the CDR3 is 13 residues. The CDR3 reads CASKGGAVDTQYF. Here the CDR3 DNA reads TGTGCCAGCAAAGGGGGAGCGGTAGATACGCAGTATTTT. Based on the CDR3 plus reference TRBV28 and TRBJ2-3, the full variable domain is DVKVTQSSRYLVKRTGEKVFLECVQDMDHENMFWYRQDPGLGLRLIYFSYDVKMKEKGDIPEGYSVSREKKERFSLILESASTNQTSMYLCASKGGAVDTQYFGPGTRLTVL.

The chain carries TRBV7-2 and TRBJ2-4, with 8 bases identical to TRBD1. V lost 4 bases to trimming and J lost 0 bases; unmatched junction nucleotides: 11. The CDR3 loop spans 18 amino acids. CDR1 and CDR2 (germline): SGHTA, FQGNSA. The CDR3 DNA follows: TGTGCCAGCAGCTCCGGACAGGGCTTTCCTCTAGCCAAAAACATTCAGTACTTC. Its translation: CASSSGQGFPLAKNIQYF.

The rearrangement uses TRBV28 and TRBJ2-4, with 8 bases aligning to TRBD1. CDR1 MDHEN and CDR2 SYDVKM come from the germline V gene. The CDR3 spans 14 residues. V gave up 6 bases and J gave up 6 bases; unmatched junction bases: 7. The DNA for the CDR3 is TGTGCCAGCAGGCCGACAGGGGCACGAAACATTCAGTACTTC. Its protein product is CASRPTGARNIQYF.

V and J are TRBV5-1 and TRBJ2-1, with TRBD2 matching over 10 bases. CDR1 is SGHRS and CDR2 is YFSETQ in the germline V gene. The CDR3 consists of 16 residues. V gave up 7 bases and J gave up 1 base; unmatched junction bases: 8. In DNA form, the CDR3 reads TGCGCCAGCGGGGCCCTAGCGGGAGTGTCCTACAATGAGCAGTTCTTC. Residues: CASGALAGVSYNEQFF.

V and J are TRBV7-8 and TRBJ1-2, with 8 bases matching TRBD1. This CDR3 region has 13 residues. J gave up 8 bases and V 5 bases, and 7 bases lay outside the gene matches. The germline CDR1 and CDR2 sequences are SGHVS and FQNEAQ. Written as DNA, the CDR3 is TGTGCCAGCAGCCCGTCAAGGGACAGGGGCTACACCTTC. This encodes CASSPSRDRGYTF.

The chain employs TRBV7-2 and TRBJ2-3; 9 positions match TRBD1. Trimming removed 2 bases from V and 4 bases from J; junction bases left unmatched: 10. This CDR3 comprises 17 residues. Looked up from germline, CDR1 is SGHTA and CDR2 is FQGNSA. The CDR3 is CASSLRAGTGSPDTQYF. CDR3 DNA sequence: TGTGCCAGCAGCTTAAGGGCCGGGACAGGGAGCCCAGATACGCAGTATTTT.

The chain uses TRBV12-5 and TRBJ2-7; perhaps TRBD2 as D (7 bases). The CDR3 contains 14 residues. V lost 1 base to trimming and J lost 2 bases, with 9 bases between them. Germline-derived CDR1 and CDR2 are LGHNT and FRNRAP. The CDR3 DNA sequence: TGTGCTAGTGGTTTGGAGGGGGGGGCCTACGAGCAGTACTTC. This translates into CASGLEGGAYEQYF.

This clone appeared once. V and J are TRBV7-2 and TRBJ2-5, with 16 positions matching TRBD2. The V segment lost 6 bases and the J segment 5 bases; nucleotides outside the gene matches: 9. Germline values: CDR1 SGHTA, CDR2 FQGNSA. CDR3 length: 17 residues. The CDR3 sequence: CASSSPGLAGGRETQYF. As DNA, the CDR3 is TGTGCCAGCAGTTCCCCGGGACTAGCGGGGGGGCGGGAGACCCAGTACTTC.

The rearrangement links TRBV28 to TRBJ1-4; TRBD1 aligns across 10 bases. V shed 4 bases and J 1 base; nucleotides not matched to a gene: 6. This CDR3 has 17 residues. CDR1 and CDR2 from the germline V gene are MDHEN and SYDVKM. The CDR3 protein is CASSSTGGLGTNEKLFF. CDR3 coding DNA: TGTGCCAGCAGTTCGACAGGGGGCCTTGGAACTAATGAAAAACTGTTTTTT.

Concerning this clone: Different DNA sequences within this sample yield the same CDR3. The chain employs TRBV11-2 and TRBJ2-3; D is perhaps TRBD2 (7 bases). Germline loops: CDR1 SGHAT, CDR2 FQNNGV. Trimming took 5 bases from V and 9 from J, leaving 9 bases between them. This CDR3 is built from 11 residues. Written as DNA, the CDR3 is TGTGCCAGCAGCCCGGGGGGCACGCAGTATTTT. Translated: CASSPGGTQYF.

Concerning this clone: Additional DNA sequences in this sample encode the identical CDR3. J is TRBJ2-7 and V is TRBV5-1; 7 nucleotides align to TRBD1. Germline V gene lookup returns CDR1 SGHRS and CDR2 YFSETQ. Losses at the gene ends were 4 bases for V and 3 bases for J; bases not matched to a gene: 1. The CDR3 has 12 amino acids. DNA of the CDR3: TGCGCCAGCAGCAGGGACAGCTACGAGCAGTACTTC. Its translation is CASSRDSYEQYF. Looking up the rest from reference TRBV5-1 and TRBJ2-7 gives the full variable domain: KAGVTQTPRYLIKTRGQQVTLSCSPISGHRSVSWYQQTPGQGLQFLFEYFSETQRNKGNFPGRFSGRQFSNSRSEMNVSTLELGDSALYLCASSRDSYEQYFGPGTRLTVT.

The chain joins TRBV6-6 to TRBJ2-7; maybe TRBD1 (5 bases). Germline CDR1 is MNHNY and CDR2 is SVGAGI (reference sequence). V lost 3 bases and J lost 3, with 9 bases in between. CDR3 length equals 13 residues. CDR3 DNA sequence: TGTGCCAGCAGTTATCGACAGCTCTACGAGCAGTACTTC. It is translated as CASSYRQLYEQYF.

This clone has more than one count but fewer than ten. This chain connects TRBV2 to TRBJ2-7; D perhaps matches TRBD1 (6 bases). CDR3 length equals 11 residues. The germline V gene has CDR1 SNHLY and CDR2 FYNNEI. V shed 10 bases and J shed 5 bases, with 12 bases lying between them. This CDR3 is CANEQGHEQYF. The CDR3 DNA sequence: TGTGCCAACGAACAGGGACACGAGCAGTACTTC.

The chain couples TRBV6-4 to TRBJ2-3, with 11 bases that match TRBD2. Trimming cost V 5 bases and J 2 bases; bases outside gene matches: 6. Germline V gene lookup returns CDR1 MRHNA and CDR2 SNTAGT. CDR3 size: 16 residues. The CDR3 nucleotides read TGTGCCAGCAGTCTAGCGGGAGGCGTCTCCACAGATACGCAGTATTTT. This sequence encodes CASSLAGGVSTDTQYF.

The rearrangement joins TRBV13 to TRBJ2-5; 9 bases agree with TRBD2. With V trimmed by 1 base and J by 0 bases, 6 bases remained unmatched. This CDR3 spans 17 amino acids. Germline V gene lookup returns CDR1 PRHDT and CDR2 FYEKMQ (reference sequence). DNA for the CDR3: TGTGCCAGCAGCTTAGTTAGTAGCGGGAGTCACCAAGAGACCCAGTACTTC. Protein sequence: CASSLVSSGSHQETQYF.

This chain joins TRBV9 and TRBJ1-6, with 8 bases that match TRBD1. J was trimmed by 9 bases and V by 0 bases; bases with no gene match: 2. The germline gives CDR1 SGDLS, CDR2 YYNGEE. CDR3 length equals 14 residues. The CDR3 coding sequence is TGTGCCAGCAGCGTAGCTACAGGGGGTTCACCCCTCCACTTT. Protein product: CASSVATGGSPLHF.

The rearrangement links TRBV7-2 to TRBJ2-7; TRBD1 agrees at 9 bases. The junction had 7 bases not matched to a gene; V was cut back by 4 bases and J by 6 bases. The CDR3 runs 14 residues. Germline assignment: CDR1 SGHTA and CDR2 FQGNSA. CDR3 protein: CASSSWTGVGEQYF. The CDR3, as DNA: TGTGCCAGCAGCTCCTGGACAGGGGTTGGCGAGCAGTACTTC.

This chain links TRBV11-2 with TRBJ1-2; TRBD1 aligns across 11 bases. Trimming removed 1 base from V and 4 bases from J; junction bases left unmatched: 5. The CDR3 spans 16 residues. Germline V gene sequence: CDR1 SGHAT, CDR2 FQNNGV. This CDR3 reads CASSLGRDRGVYGYTF. CDR3 sequence (DNA): TGTGCCAGCAGCTTAGGCCGGGACAGGGGGGTCTATGGCTACACCTTC.

V is TRBV4-3 and J is TRBJ2-7, with TRBD1 matching 8 bases. CDR1 and CDR2 from the germline V gene are LGHNA and YSLEER. CDR3 length: 16 amino acids. The ends lost 1 base at V and 1 base at J; junction bases unmatched: 6. The CDR3 reads CASSQGGQGSSYEQYF. CDR3 bases: TGCGCCAGCAGCCAAGGCGGACAGGGATCGTCCTACGAGCAGTACTTC.

V is TRBV2 and J is TRBJ1-5; D unresolved. Trimming removed 4 bases from V and 2 bases from J, with 9 bases in between. The CDR3 consists of 14 residues. Looked up from germline, CDR1 is SNHLY and CDR2 is FYNNEI. The CDR3 nucleotides read TGTGCCAGCAGTGTTGTGGGCGGCAATCAGCCCCAGCATTTT. This sequence encodes CASSVVGGNQPQHF.

The chain links TRBV5-4 to TRBJ2-2, with a possible D match to TRBD2 (7 bases). Trimming pared 2 bases from V and 7 bases from J, leaving 18 bases between. Germline CDR1 reads SGHNT; CDR2 reads YYREEE (reference sequence). This CDR3 region has 16 residues. Here the CDR3 DNA reads TGTGCCAGCAGCTTATTTTTGGGGGGGCCTAACGGGGAGCTGTTTTTT. Its translation is CASSLFLGGPNGELFF. The full variable domain, in which reference TRBV5-4 and TRBJ2-2 provide the parts outside the CDR3, is ETGVTQSPTHLIKTRGQQVTLRCSSQSGHNTVSWYQQALGQGPQFIFQYYREEENGRGNFPPRFSGLQFPNYSSELNVNALELDDSALYLCASSLFLGGPNGELFFGEGSRLTVL.

This sequence joins TRBV18 and TRBJ2-3; 9 bases agree with TRBD2. Trimming at V came to 2 bases and at J to 3 bases, leaving 12 bases not matched to a gene. CDR1 is KGHSH, CDR2 LQKENI, per germline. CDR3 length: 18 residues. The CDR3 spells CASSPVLAGGSMTDTQYF. In DNA form, the CDR3 reads TGTGCCAGCTCACCAGTTCTCGCGGGGGGGAGCATGACAGATACGCAGTATTTT.

The chain uses TRBV5-1 and TRBJ1-1, with a tentative D call TRBD1 (5 bases). This CDR3 has 13 amino acids. Trimming took off 0 bases at V and 8 bases at J, with 11 bases between the two ends. Per the germline V gene, CDR1 is SGHRS and CDR2 is YFSETQ. The CDR3 loop reads CASSLAVGAEAFF. CDR3 DNA: TGCGCCAGCAGCTTGGCCGTAGGGGCGGAAGCTTTCTTT.

The gene calls are TRBV10-3 and TRBJ1-2; TRBD1 matches 7 bases. V trimming: 9 bases; J trimming: 5 bases; junction bases outside the gene matches: 6. The germline V gene has CDR1 ENHRY and CDR2 SYGVKD. This CDR3 comprises 12 residues. The CDR3 DNA is TGTGCCATTTTGGGGACAGCTTATGGCTACACCTTC. Protein product: CAILGTAYGYTF.

The chain couples TRBV10-3 to TRBJ1-2, with 9 bases fitting TRBD1. V was clipped by 11 bases and J by 2 bases; unmatched bases: 9. Germline lookup yields CDR1 ENHRY and CDR2 SYGVKD. This CDR3 contains 14 residues. CDR3 nucleotide sequence: TGTGCCGCCACTGGACAGGGGTCAAACTATGGCTACACCTTC. Amino acid sequence: CAATGQGSNYGYTF.

The chain recombines TRBV20-1 with TRBJ1-1; D gene ambiguous. V gave up 5 bases and J gave up 11 bases, with 12 bases separating them. This CDR3 spans 10 amino acids. CDR1 is DFQATT and CDR2 is SNEGSKA in the germline V gene (reference sequence). Here the CDR3 reads CSAPSNPAFF. CDR3 nucleotides: TGCAGTGCTCCCTCTAACCCGGCTTTCTTT.

The chain links TRBV13 to TRBJ2-5; perhaps TRBD2 as D (6 bases). V was trimmed by 3 bases and J by 2 bases, leaving 16 bases between them. Germline loops: CDR1 PRHDT, CDR2 FYEKMQ (reference sequence). The CDR3 is made up of 16 amino acids. CDR3 DNA: TGTGCCAGCAGCTTCCAGGGCGGGACTTTACAAGAGACCCAGTACTTC. It specifies CASSFQGGTLQETQYF. The full variable domain, its missing parts supplied by reference TRBV13 and TRBJ2-5, is AAGVIQSPRHLIKEKRETATLKCYPIPRHDTVYWYQQGPGQDPQFLISFYEKMQSDKGSIPDRFSAQQFSDYHSELNMSSLELGDSALYFCASSFQGGTLQETQYFGPGTRLLVL.